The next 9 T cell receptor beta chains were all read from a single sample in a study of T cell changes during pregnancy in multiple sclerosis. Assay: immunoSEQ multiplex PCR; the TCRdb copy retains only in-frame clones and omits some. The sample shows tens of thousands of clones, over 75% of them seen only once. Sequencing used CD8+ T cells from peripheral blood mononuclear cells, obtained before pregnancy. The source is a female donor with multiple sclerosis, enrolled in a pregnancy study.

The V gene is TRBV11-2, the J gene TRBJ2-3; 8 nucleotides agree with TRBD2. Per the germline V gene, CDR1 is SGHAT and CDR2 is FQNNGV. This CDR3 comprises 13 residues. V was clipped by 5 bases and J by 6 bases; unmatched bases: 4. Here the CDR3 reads CASSLTSADTQYF. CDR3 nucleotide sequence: TGTGCCAGCAGCCTGACTAGCGCGGATACGCAGTATTTT.

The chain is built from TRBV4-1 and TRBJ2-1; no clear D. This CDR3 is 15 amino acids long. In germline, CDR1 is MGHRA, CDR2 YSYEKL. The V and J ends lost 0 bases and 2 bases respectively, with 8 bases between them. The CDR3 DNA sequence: TGCGCCAGCAGCCAAGAGACTTTAGCCTACAATGAGCAGTTCTTC. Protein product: CASSQETLAYNEQFF.

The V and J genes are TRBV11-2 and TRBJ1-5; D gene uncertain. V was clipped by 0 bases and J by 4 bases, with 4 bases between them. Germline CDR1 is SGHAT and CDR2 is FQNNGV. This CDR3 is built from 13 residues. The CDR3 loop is CASSLEQNQPQHF. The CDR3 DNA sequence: TGTGCCAGCAGCTTAGAACAGAATCAGCCCCAGCATTTT.

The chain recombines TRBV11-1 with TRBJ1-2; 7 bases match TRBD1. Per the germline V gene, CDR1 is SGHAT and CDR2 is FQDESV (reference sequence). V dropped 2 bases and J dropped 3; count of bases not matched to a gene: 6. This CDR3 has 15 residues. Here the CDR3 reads CASSLYIGGDYGYTF. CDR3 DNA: TGTGCCAGCAGCTTATATATAGGGGGCGACTATGGCTACACCTTC.

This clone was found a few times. CDR3 nucleotide sequence: TGCGCCAGCAGATACCAACAGGGAGTGGACACTGAAGCTTTCTTT. It yields the protein CASRYQQGVDTEAFF. The rearrangement uses TRBV4-1 and TRBJ1-1; D perhaps matches TRBD1 (6 bases). V lost 6 bases, J lost 3 bases, and 17 bases lay in between. The germline V gene has CDR1 MGHRA and CDR2 YSYEKL. The CDR3 runs to 15 residues.

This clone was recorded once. In nucleotides, the CDR3 is TGCAGCGTTGATCACGGACATGGAATTTACAATGAGCAGTTCTTC. This gives the protein CSVDHGHGIYNEQFF. The chain carries TRBV29-1 and TRBJ2-1; maybe TRBD1 (5 bases). The CDR3 runs 15 residues. Germline V gives CDR1 SQVTM, CDR2 ANQGSEA. V gave up 3 bases and J gave up 4 bases, with 16 bases separating them.

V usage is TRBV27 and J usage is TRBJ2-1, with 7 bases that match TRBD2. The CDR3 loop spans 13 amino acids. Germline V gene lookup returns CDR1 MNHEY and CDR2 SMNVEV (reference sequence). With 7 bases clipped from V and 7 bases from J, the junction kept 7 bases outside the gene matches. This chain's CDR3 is CASKLASWNEQFF. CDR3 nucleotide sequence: TGTGCCAGCAAACTAGCGTCGTGGAATGAGCAGTTCTTC.

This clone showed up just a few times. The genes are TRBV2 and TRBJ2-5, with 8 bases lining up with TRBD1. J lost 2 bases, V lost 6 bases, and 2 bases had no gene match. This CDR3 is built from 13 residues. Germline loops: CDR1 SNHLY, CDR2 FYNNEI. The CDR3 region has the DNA TGTGCCAGCAGGAGGACAGGGCAAGAGACCCAGTACTTC. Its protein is CASRRTGQETQYF.

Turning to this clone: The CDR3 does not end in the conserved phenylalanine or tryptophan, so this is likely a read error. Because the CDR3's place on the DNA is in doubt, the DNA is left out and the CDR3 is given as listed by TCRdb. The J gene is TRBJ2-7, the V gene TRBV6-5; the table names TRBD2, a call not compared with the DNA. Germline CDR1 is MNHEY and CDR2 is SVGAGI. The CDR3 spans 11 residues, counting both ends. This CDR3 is CASSYPHRSTR.